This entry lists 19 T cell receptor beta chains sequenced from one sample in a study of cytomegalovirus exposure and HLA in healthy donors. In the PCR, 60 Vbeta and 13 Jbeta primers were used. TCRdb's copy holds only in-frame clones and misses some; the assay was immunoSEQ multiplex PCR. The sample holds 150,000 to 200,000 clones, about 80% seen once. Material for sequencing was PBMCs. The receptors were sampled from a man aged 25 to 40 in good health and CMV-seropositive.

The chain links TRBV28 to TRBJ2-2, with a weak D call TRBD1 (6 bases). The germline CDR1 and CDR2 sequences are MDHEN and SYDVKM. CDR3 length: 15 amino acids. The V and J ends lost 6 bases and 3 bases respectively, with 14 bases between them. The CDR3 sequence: CASSEITGYTGELFF. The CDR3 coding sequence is TGTGCCAGCAGCGAAATTACAGGGTACACCGGGGAGCTGTTTTTT.

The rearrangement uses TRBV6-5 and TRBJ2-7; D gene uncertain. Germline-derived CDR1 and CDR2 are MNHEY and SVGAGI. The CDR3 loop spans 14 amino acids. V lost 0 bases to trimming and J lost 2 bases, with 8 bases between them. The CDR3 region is CASSYSGPTYEQYF. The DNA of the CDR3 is TGTGCCAGCAGTTACTCTGGGCCAACCTACGAGCAGTACTTC.

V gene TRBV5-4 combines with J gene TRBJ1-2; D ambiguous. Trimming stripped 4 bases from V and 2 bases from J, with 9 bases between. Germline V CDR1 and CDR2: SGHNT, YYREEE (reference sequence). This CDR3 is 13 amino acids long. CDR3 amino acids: CASSPDSNYGYTF. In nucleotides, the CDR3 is TGTGCCAGCAGCCCTGATAGCAACTATGGCTACACCTTC. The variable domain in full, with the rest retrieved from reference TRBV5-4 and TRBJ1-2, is ETGVTQSPTHLIKTRGQQVTLRCSSQSGHNTVSWYQQALGQGPQFIFQYYREEENGRGNFPPRFSGLQFPNYSSELNVNALELDDSALYLCASSPDSNYGYTFGSGTRLTVV.

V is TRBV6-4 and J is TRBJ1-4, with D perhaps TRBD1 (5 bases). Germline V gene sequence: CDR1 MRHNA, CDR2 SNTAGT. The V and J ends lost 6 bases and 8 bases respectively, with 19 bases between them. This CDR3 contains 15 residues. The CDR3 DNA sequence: TGTGCCAGCAGGAGGACCCGGGACTGCGAGGAAAAACTGTTTTTT. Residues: CASRRTRDCEEKLFF.

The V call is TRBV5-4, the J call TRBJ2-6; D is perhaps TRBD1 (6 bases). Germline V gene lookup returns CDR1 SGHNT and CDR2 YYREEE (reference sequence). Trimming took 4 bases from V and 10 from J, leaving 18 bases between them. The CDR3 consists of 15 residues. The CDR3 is CASSPTTGSGNVLTF. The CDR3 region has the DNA TGTGCCAGCAGCCCCACCACAGGGTCGGGTAACGTCCTGACTTTC.

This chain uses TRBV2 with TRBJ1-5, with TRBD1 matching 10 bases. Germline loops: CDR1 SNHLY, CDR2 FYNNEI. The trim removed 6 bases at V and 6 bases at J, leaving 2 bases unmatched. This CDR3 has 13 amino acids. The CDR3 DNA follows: TGTGCCAGCAGCCGACAGGGGGCTCAGCCCCAGCATTTT. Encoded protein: CASSRQGAQPQHF.

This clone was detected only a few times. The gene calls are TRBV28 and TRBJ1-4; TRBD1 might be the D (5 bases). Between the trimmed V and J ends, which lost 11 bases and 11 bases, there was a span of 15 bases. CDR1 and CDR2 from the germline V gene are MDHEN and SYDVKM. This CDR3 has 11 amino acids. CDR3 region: CAAGGSRKLFF. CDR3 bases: TGTGCCGCCGGGGGTTCGAGGAAACTGTTTTTT.

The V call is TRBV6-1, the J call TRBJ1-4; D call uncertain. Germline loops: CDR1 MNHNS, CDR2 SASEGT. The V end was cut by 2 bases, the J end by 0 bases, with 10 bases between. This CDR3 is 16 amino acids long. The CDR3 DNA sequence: TGTGCCAGCAGTGAACTAGCGTTTGCAACTAATGAAAAACTGTTTTTT. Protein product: CASSELAFATNEKLFF.

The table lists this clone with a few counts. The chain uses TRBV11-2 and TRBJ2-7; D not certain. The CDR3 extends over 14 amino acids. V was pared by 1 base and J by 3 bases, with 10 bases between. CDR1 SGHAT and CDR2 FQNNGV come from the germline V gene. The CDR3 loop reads CASSLVLESYEQYF. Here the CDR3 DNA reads TGTGCCAGCAGCTTAGTCCTAGAAAGCTACGAGCAGTACTTC. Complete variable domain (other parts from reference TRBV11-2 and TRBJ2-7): EAGVAQSPRYKIIEKRQSVAFWCNPISGHATLYWYQQILGQGPKLLIQFQNNGVVDDSQLPKDRFSAERLKGVDSTLKIQPAKLEDSAVYLCASSLVLESYEQYFGPGTRLTVT.

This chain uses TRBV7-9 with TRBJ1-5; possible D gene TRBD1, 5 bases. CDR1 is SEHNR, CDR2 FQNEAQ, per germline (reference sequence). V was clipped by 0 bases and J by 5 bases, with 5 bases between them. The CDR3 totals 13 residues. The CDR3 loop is CASSLAGDQPQHF. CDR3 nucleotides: TGTGCCAGCAGCTTAGCAGGGGATCAGCCCCAGCATTTT.

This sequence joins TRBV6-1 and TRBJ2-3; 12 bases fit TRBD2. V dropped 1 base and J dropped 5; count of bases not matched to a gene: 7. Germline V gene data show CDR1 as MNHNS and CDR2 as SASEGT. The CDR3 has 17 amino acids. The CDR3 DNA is TGTGCCAGCAGTGAAGTGGCTAGCGGGGGGGTGGTAGATACGCAGTATTTT. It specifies CASSEVASGGVVDTQYF.

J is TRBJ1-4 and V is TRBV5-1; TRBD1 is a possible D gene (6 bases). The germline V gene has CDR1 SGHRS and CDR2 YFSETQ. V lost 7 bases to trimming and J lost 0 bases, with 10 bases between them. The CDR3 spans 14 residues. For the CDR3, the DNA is TGCGCCAGCGGGGACACTTCAACTAATGAAAAACTGTTTTTT. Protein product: CASGDTSTNEKLFF.

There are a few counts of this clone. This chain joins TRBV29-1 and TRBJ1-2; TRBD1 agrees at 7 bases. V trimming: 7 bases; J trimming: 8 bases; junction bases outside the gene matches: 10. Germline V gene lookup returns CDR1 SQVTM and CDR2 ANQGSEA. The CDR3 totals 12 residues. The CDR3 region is CSGSDGTVGYTF. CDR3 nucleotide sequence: TGCAGCGGATCCGACGGGACAGTCGGCTACACCTTC. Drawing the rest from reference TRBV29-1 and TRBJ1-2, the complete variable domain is SAVISQKPSRDICQRGTSLTIQCQVDSQVTMMFWYRQQPGQSLTLIATANQGSEATYESGFVIDKFPISRPNLTFSTLTVSNMSPEDSSIYLCSGSDGTVGYTFGSGTRLTVV.

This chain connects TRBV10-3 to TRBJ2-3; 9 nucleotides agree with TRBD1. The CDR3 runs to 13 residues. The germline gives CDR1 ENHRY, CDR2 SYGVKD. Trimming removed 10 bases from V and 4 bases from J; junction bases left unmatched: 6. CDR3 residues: CATRTGEADTQYF. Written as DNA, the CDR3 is TGTGCCACCCGGACAGGGGAGGCAGATACGCAGTATTTT.

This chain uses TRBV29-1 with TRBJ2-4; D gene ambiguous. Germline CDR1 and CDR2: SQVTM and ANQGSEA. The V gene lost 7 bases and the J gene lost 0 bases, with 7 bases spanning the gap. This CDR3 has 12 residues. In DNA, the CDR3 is TGCAGCGGTACGGTAGCCAAAAACATTCAGTACTTC. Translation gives CSGTVAKNIQYF.

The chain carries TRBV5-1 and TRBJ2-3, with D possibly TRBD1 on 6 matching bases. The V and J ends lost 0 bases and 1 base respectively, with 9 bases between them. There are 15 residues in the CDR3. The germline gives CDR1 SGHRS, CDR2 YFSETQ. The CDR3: CASSLEGEGTDTQYF. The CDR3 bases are TGCGCCAGCAGCTTGGAGGGGGAAGGCACAGATACGCAGTATTTT.

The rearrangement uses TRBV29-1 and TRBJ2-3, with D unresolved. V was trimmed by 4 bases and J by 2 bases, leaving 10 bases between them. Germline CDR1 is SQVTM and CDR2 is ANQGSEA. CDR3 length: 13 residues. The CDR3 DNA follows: TGCAGCGTTGGCCGTGAGCTCACAGATACGCAGTATTTT. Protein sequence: CSVGRELTDTQYF.

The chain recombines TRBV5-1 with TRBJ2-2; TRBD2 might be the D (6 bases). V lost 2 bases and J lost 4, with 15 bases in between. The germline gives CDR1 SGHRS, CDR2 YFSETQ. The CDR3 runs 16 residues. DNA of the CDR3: TGCGCCAGCAGCTTTCTGGAGGGCTCAGGCACCGGGGAGCTGTTTTTT. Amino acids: CASSFLEGSGTGELFF.

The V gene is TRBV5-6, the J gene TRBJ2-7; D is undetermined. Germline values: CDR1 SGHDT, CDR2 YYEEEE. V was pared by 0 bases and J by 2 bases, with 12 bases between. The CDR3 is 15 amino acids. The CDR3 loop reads CASSLVRLQTYEQYF. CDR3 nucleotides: TGTGCCAGCAGCTTGGTGAGGCTTCAGACCTACGAGCAGTACTTC.